This T cell receptor (beta chain) was captured by sequencing in a study of blood T cell repertoires in COVID-19 (dated by TCRdb to about 2020). About the study as a whole: Collaborator samples came from the United States, Italy and Spain and covered acute and convalescent phases of COVID-19. The prospective study material was composed of cDNA or gDNA derived from T cells, B-cell-depleted T cells, or PBMCs. Subjects who had been exposed to COVID-19, were actively infected with it, or had recovered from it provided the deeply sampled blood TCRbeta repertoires that made up the dataset. The repertoires were made available in a free public database intended to serve as a resource for research on the immune response to SARS-CoV-2. Samples came from the ongoing ImmuneRACE study (first 160 participants) plus 1,254 subjects from 6 global collaborators. Nearly every sample came with metadata listing a de-identified subject ID, COVID-19 status, age in years and sex. HLA class I and class II types, where available, came from metadata supplied by the sample provider rather than from assay-based typing. The investigation overall reported the following: The amount of clinical and demographic metadata varied by source and participant and was provided uncurated.

TCRbeta CDR3 regions were amplified from genomic DNA using the immunoSEQ Assay, a bias-controlled multiplex PCR. The source study handled its data this way. Nucleated cell counts per sample were estimated from amplification of reference gene primers within the assay. To quantify the absolute abundance of each unique TCRbeta CDR3 rearrangement, sequence reads were collapsed and filtered. For each sample, productive Simpson clonality was calculated as the square root of Simpson's diversity index over productive rearrangements. TCRdb retrieved this table from immuneACCESS and kept in-frame rearrangements only. Not all clones are present; in checked studies, unresolved V genes account for under half, and no reason is known for the remainder. V and J calls and clone size follow that table, whereas D and trimming were derived from the DNA. This sample is represented by some 280,000 clones; just under 85% of them were singletons. Over 3.5% of the sample goes to the ten largest clones.

This clone was seen only once. Its antigen is not yet known. Base qualities are not at hand, and no much larger clone is one base apart. Each collaborating institution followed its own protocols to collect whole blood in K2EDTA tubes. Collaborator samples were shipped for TCRbeta analysis as frozen whole blood, isolated PBMCs, or DNA extracted from either sample type. The CDR3 starts with the cysteine, ends with the phenylalanine, and has 11 residues. Here the CDR3 DNA is all that survives: 33 bases in frame from base 1. The germline V gene (reference sequence) gives CDR1 as GTSNPN and CDR2 as SVGIG. V is shortened by 1 base, J by 12 bases, and the region joining them spans 13 bases.

The sequence came from a woman aged 50 to 60 with active or convalescent COVID-19. The rearranged segments are TRBV30 and TRBJ2-7; tentative D gene TRBD2, with 6 bases matching. The specimen sequenced was peripheral blood. CDR3 sequence: CAWSAELTRYF. The nucleotides read TGTGCCTGGAGTGCCGAACTGACTAGGTACTTC.